The T cell receptor beta chain under discussion was sequenced for a study of CD8+ T cells in alopecia areata. This clone appeared a few times. The antigen is not known. As the sequencing template, cDNA was produced by extracting RNA and reverse transcribing it. The data were produced by immunoSEQ multiplex PCR, yet TCRdb's version contains in-frame clones alone and is incomplete. The profile covers 120,000 or so clones, with around three fifths appearing a single time and less than 5.5% taken by the ten largest. Germline CDR1 reads SGDLS; CDR2 reads YYNGEE. This CDR3 contains 18 residues. V was pared by 0 bases and J by 6 bases, with 18 bases of the junction left unmatched. Study-level results: Normal-skin resident alphabeta T cells also appear among scalp sample sequences.

This sequence originates from a human donor with alopecia areata. V gene TRBV9 combines with J gene TRBJ2-7; 7 nucleotides line up with TRBD2. The source was CD4+ T cells sorted from blood, collected at week 0. CDR3 sequence: CASSVADLGWAGAPEQYF. In nucleotides, the CDR3 is TGTGCCAGCAGCGTAGCTGATCTGGGTTGGGCGGGAGCACCCGAGCAGTACTTC. Full variable domain (outside the CDR3, taken from reference TRBV9 and TRBJ2-7): DSGVTQTPKHLITATGQRVTLRCSPRSGDLSVYWYQQSLDQGLQFLIQYYNGEERAKGNILERFSAQQFPDLHSELNLSSLELGDSALYFCASSVADLGWAGAPEQYFGPGTRLTVT.